This TCR beta chain was recovered during a study of cytomegalovirus exposure and HLA in healthy donors (dated by TCRdb to 2017 to 2019). With regard to the full study: An earlier analysis of approximately 600 of the donors reported more than 250 Gb of sequence data and 100 million to 130 million unique TCR beta sequences from about 180 million T cells. In an earlier analysis of 550 to 700 of the donors, high-throughput TCR beta sequencing was used to judge whether each TCR beta V gene segment behaved as functional or pseudogenic. Four or five DR-DQ haplotypes were treated as single units for association and clustering because of strong linkage in the cohort. On average, roughly 250,000 unique TCR beta nucleotide sequences were sequenced per donor among some 430 genotyped donors of the cohort, with roughly a sixth of those sequences being non-productive. Both class I and class II loci were covered by HLA typing, at four-digit resolution. A later genetic analysis took genome-wide SNP genotypes for about 60% of the roughly 670 donors and used that subset as a discovery cohort. High-throughput TCR immunosequencing, statistical association of individual TCRs with disease status, and machine learning were combined to predict cytomegalovirus infection status. The number of donors typed differed by locus, with 629-630 for A, B, C, DRB1 and DQB1, about 500 for DQA1, 600 to 610 for DPA1, and approximately 470 for DPB1. The study used immunosequencing to profile the T cell repertoires of 670 or so subjects and linked those repertoires to cytomegalovirus serostatus. In addition to the first cohort of 666 subjects, a separate validation cohort of approximately 110 different subjects was used. Donor age, sex, ethnicity and CMV serostatus were compiled alongside the repertoire data. Every repertoire in the discovery cohort had been generated on one and the same sequencing platform. Of the approximately 400 genotyped donors, over 80% were placed in the genetic ancestry cluster associated with self-reported Caucasian donors. The aim of the study was to test whether cataloging public T cell receptors could identify signatures of past pathogen exposure. Approximately 330 gigabases of sequencing data and around 80 million unique TCR sequences made up an early release that covered fewer than 650 HLA-typed donors. The later analysis used no new phenotypic data to find candidate immune exposures, relying instead on TCR beta sequences and their occurrence across donors. A later analysis re-examined previously published TCR beta repertoires from around 670 donors and added high-resolution HLA genotyping to investigate patterns of TCR occurrence. Study-level results and caveats: The only immune exposure information available for the cohort was CMV serostatus. A later analysis reported that several top co-occurrence clusters appeared linked to parvovirus B19, influenza, CMV and Epstein-Barr virus. Specific HLA alleles were associated with 15,000 to 20,000 TCR beta sequences at a false discovery rate of 0.05 in a later analysis. A few of the identified cytomegalovirus-associated TCR beta chains were confirmed in vitro to be specific for cytomegalovirus antigens. A cluster of highly shared sequence variants was judged likely to represent a technical artifact of the sequencing pipeline. Compared with equally common non-associated chains, HLA-associated TCR beta chains in a later analysis were more clonally expanded and had lower generation probabilities. V-gene and J-gene trimming of TCR beta chains was associated with a missense DCLRE1C variant in a later genetic analysis, and the association was replicated in an independent cohort. Correlated functional status among segregating V segments might reflect linkage disequilibrium, but an unknown experimental factor could not be ruled out. Only TCR beta chains were sequenced in this cohort, and the absence of alpha or paired-chain data limited detectable features. A total of 150 to 200 TCR beta chains were listed by the study as associated with cytomegalovirus. According to a later analysis, TCR association rates differed among HLA loci, with DRB1 alleles showing the most associated TCRs and HLA-C alleles showing the fewest. A further reported finding was that TCR beta sequences accurately predicted the HLA-A and HLA-B alleles for most subjects in the first cohort. Sequencing depth was assumed to be roughly uniform across donors in the presence/absence analyses, though that assumption may not hold. Some IMGT-functional V segments, including TRBV6-2 and TRBV6-3, could not be distinguished by the 87-base-pair reads and were therefore excluded. Strong co-occurrence of HLA alleles, especially DR and DQ, made assigning TCR associations to individual alleles difficult. Because HLA typing was unavailable for some donors at each locus, only the typed subset was used in association tests. The authors suggested that the approach could potentially be extended to other disease states and immunological phenotypes. According to a later genetic analysis, donors in an Asian-associated ancestry cluster had fewer N-insertions in productive TCRs than the approximately 650-donor mean. The classifier was reported to diagnose cytomegalovirus status with high specificity and sensitivity in both the original cohort and the validation cohort. Most CMV-associated TCR beta chains appeared to be HLA-restricted in a later analysis, and the HLA associations seemed to be driven largely by CMV exposure. Because counts were too low, some 17 rarely observed V segments, including chromosome 9 orphons, were left out of the earlier analysis of several hundred of the donors. An earlier analysis of 450 to 750 of the donors showed that most TCR beta V segments appeared in productive rearrangements either about 87% or about 30% of the time, which broadly matched IMGT annotations. Most TCR sequences were seen in very few donors, while some public TCRs were found in many individuals.

For this clone: Its binding antigen is unknown. No clone much larger than this one lies a single base away; base qualities are absent.

V is pruned by 3 bases and J by 1 base, leaving 4 bases of the junction without a gene match. The CDR3 runs 16 amino acids, cysteine and phenylalanine included. CDR3 DNA only is kept here, 48 bases in frame from base 1. As encoded in the germline V gene (reference sequence), CDR1 is MNHEY while CDR2 is SMNVEV. The cohort consisted of 600 to 750 healthy bone marrow donors. Cohort members were all nominally healthy when sampled, although unrecorded immune exposures were likely present. CMV serostatus was recorded as positive for 289 and negative for about 50% of the roughly 670 cohort members, whereas no CMV serostatus was recorded for the donor in question. Each donor provided a peripheral blood sample, and peripheral blood mononuclear cells were used for TCR beta sequencing. Genomic DNA was extracted from the blood cell samples with the Qiagen DNeasy Blood Extraction Kit. The library was obtained by the immunoSEQ multiplex PCR assay. A mixture of 60 forward primers for TCR Vbeta segments and 13 reverse primers for TCR Jbeta segments was used in the multiplex PCR. Amplification of the CDR3 region of rearranged TCR beta genes was performed with a multiplex PCR assay on genomic DNA. Amplified TCR beta libraries were sequenced as 87-base-pair reads on the Illumina HiSeq System. For the original study's pipeline: A later analysis counted 65 million to 90 million unique TCR beta chains across the 666 repertoires, and some 11 million of these chains were shared by at least two donors. To remove PCR and sequencing errors, raw reads were error-corrected and collapsed into unique sequences using a nearest-neighbor algorithm that merged closely related sequences. V, D and J gene segments were assigned by aligning CDR3 sequences to IMGT reference sequences. For a sequence to be retained, a match of at least six nucleotides was required to both a V gene segment and a J gene segment. A rearrangement counted as productive if the CDR3 had no stop codons and remained in frame with V and J, and every other rearrangement counted as non-productive. Following IMGT convention, CDR3 was defined as the stretch from the second conserved V-encoded cysteine up to the conserved J-encoded phenylalanine. Sequences without an unambiguous match to a single V gene segment were excluded from the earlier analysis of about 600 of the donors. An earlier analysis of approximately 590 of the donors classified V segments as functional when productive rearrangements were above 56.7% and as segregating when the standard deviation between donors was above 5%. To diagnose cytomegalovirus status from the catalog of TCR beta chain sequences, a statistical classification framework was built. In a later analysis, TCR nucleotide sequences were compared against IMGT/GENE-DB human TR gene sequences so that V and J genes could be assigned. The TCRdist pipeline was used in a later analysis to assign CDR3 sequences and most-parsimonious VDJ recombination scenarios. A later analysis defined each TCR beta chain by its CDR3 amino acid sequence plus V-gene family, and excluded reads lacking a unique V-gene family. In a later analysis, several hundred highly shared, low-generation-probability nucleotide sequences were removed to address suspected cross-contamination and a sequencing artifact. In a later analysis, a clonal expansion index was calculated for each public chain from normalized within-repertoire ranks of inferred template counts. In a later analysis, generation probabilities were computed with a VDJ recombination model fitted to out-of-frame rearrangements, and the resulting probabilities were checked against IGoR. In a later analysis, TCR-TCR, TCR-HLA and TCR-CMV co-occurrence was scored with hypergeometric tests, and a repertoire-size bias correction was applied to TCR pairs. A later analysis estimated false discovery rates by permuting HLA or CMV assignments 20 times. In a later analysis, co-occurring TCRs were grouped using DBSCAN, with TCRdist sequence similarity added in when clustering inside HLA-allele-positive subsets. Repertoires with fewer than 30,000 or more than 120,000 public chains, plus five repertoires with anomalous nucleotide sharing, were excluded from co-occurrence clustering. TCRdb stores this immuneACCESS table with in-frame sequences only. Part of the clones is absent; in the studies checked, under half of the shortfall reflects unresolved V genes, and no reason is known for the rest. V, J and clone size are taken as reported in that table, and D and trimming were inferred from the DNA itself. Here the sample has approximately 100,000 clones; roughly 69% occur a single time. The ten largest account for about 2% of the sample.

This clonotype originated in a human donor in good health. The specimen sequenced was PBMCs. The chain joins TRBV27 to TRBJ2-5, and 11 bases in between align with TRBD2. The CDR3 protein sequence reads: CASSLIGTSGQETQYF. The nucleotides are TGTGCCAGCAGTTTGATCGGGACTAGCGGCCAAGAGACCCAGTACTTC.